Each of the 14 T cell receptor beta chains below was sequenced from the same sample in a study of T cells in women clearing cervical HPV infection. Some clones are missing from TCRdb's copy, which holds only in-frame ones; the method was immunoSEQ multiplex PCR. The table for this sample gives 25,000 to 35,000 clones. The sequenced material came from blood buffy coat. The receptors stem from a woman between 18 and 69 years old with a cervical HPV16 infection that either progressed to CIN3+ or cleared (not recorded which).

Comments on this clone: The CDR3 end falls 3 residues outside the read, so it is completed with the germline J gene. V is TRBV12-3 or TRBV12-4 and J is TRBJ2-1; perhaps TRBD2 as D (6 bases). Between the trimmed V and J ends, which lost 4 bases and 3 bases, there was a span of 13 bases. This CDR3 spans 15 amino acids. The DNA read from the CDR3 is TGTGCCAGCAGTTGGTCTAGCGACATCTACAATGAG. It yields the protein CASSWSSDIYNE. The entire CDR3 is CASSWSSDIYNEQFF.

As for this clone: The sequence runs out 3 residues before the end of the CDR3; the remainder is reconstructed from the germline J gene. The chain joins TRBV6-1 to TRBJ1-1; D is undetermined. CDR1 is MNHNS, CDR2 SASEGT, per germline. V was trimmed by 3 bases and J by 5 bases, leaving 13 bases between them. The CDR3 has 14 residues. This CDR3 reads CASSDPWSRTEAFF. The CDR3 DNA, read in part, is TGTGCCAGCAGTGACCCCTGGTCAAGGACTGAA.

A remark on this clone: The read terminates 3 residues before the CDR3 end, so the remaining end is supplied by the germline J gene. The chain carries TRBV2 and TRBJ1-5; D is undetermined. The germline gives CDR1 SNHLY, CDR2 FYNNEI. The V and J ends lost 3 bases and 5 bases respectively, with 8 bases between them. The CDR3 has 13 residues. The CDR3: CASSDNRDQPQHF. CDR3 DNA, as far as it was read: TGTGCCAGCAGTGACAACCGGGATCAGCCC.

The CDR3 DNA, read in part, is TGTGCCAGCAGCTTAAATGCGGGTTCTTCACCA. It translates to CASSLNAGSSP. The whole CDR3 protein is CASSLNAGSSPLFF. The gene calls are TRBV7-9 and TRBJ1-4; D is undetermined. The read comes to an end 3 residues before the CDR3 does, leaving the germline J gene to fill in the end. Germline CDR1 reads SEHNR; CDR2 reads FQNEAQ (reference sequence). CDR3 length equals 14 residues.

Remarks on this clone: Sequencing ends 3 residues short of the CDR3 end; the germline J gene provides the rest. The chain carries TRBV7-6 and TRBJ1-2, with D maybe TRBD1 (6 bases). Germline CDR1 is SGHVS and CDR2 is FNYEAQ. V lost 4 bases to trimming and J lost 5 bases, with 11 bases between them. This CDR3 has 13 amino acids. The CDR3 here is CASSSRTVYGYTF. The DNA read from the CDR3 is TGTGCCAGCAGCTCTAGGACAGTTTATGGC.

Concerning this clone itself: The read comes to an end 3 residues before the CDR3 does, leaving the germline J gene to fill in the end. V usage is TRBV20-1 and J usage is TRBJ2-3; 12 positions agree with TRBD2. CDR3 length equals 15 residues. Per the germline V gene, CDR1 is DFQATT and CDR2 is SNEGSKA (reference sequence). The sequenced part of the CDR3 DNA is TGCAGTGCTGATAGAACTAGCGGGGGGCAAGAGACG. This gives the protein CSADRTSGGQET. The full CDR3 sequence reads CSADRTSGGQETQYF.

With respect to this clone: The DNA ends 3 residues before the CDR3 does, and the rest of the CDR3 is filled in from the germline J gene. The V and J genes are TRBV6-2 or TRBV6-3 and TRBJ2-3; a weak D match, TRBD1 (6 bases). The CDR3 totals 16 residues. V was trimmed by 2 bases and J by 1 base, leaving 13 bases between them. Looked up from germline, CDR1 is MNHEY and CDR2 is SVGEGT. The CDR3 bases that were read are TGTGCCAGCAGTTACAGGGGGACCTCTGGCACAGATACG. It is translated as CASSYRGTSGTDT. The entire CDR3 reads CASSYRGTSGTDTQYF.

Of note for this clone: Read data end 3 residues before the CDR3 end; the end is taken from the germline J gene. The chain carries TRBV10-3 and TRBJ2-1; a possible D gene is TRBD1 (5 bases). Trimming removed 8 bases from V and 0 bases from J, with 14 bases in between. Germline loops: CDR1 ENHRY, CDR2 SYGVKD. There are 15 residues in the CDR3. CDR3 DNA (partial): TGTGCCATCGGGGCAGACTCCAGCTCCTACAATGAG. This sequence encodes CAIGADSSSYNE. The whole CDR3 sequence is CAIGADSSSYNEQFF.

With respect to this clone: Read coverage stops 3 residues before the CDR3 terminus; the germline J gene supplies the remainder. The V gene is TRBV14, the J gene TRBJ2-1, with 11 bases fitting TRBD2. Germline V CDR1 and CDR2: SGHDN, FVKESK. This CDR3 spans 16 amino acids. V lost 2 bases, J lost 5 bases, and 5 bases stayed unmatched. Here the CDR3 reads CASSQPGLAAHNEQFF. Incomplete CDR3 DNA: TGTGCCAGCAGCCAACCGGGACTAGCGGCGCACAATGAG.

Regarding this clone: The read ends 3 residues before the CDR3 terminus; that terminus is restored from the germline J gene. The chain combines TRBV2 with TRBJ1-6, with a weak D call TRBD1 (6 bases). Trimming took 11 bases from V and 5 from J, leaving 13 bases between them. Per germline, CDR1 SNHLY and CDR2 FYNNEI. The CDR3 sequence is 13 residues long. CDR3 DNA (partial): TGTGCCGGCTCGACAGGCCATAATTCACCC. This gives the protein CAGSTGHNSP. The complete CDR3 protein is CAGSTGHNSPLHF.

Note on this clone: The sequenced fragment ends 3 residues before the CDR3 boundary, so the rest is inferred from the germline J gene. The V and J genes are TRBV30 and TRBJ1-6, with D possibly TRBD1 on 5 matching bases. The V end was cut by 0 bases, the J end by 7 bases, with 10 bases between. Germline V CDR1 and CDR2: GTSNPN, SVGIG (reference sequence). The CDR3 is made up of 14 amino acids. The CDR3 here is CAWSVGNRNSPLHF. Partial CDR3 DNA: TGTGCCTGGAGTGTAGGGAACAGGAATTCACCC.

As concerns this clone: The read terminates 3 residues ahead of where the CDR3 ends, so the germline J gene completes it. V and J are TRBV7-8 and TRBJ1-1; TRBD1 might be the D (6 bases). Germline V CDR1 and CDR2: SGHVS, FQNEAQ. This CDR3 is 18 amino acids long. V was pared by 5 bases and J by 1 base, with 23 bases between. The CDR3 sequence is CASSPPHYGGGGNTEAFF. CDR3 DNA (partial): TGTGCCAGCAGCCCCCCTCACTATGGGGGAGGGGGGAACACTGAA.

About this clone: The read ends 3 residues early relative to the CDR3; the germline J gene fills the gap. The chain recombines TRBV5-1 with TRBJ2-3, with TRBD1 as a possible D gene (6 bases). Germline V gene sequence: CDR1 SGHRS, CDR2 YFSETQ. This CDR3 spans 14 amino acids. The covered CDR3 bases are TGCGCCAGCAGCTTGGTGGACAGTCAAGAGACG. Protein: CASSLVDSQET. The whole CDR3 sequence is CASSLVDSQETQYF.

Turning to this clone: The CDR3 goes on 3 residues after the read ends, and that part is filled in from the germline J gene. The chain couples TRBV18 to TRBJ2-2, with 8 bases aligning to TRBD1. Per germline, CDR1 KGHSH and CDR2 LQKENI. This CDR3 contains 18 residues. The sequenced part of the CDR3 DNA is TGTGCCAGCTCGCCTCGACAGGGGATCTCAGCAACTAATGAAAAG. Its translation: CASSPRQGISATNEK. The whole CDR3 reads CASSPRQGISATNEKLFF.